This T cell receptor beta chain was captured by sequencing in a study of cytomegalovirus exposure and HLA in healthy donors. Background on the study: A preliminary data release comprised around 85 million unique TCRs obtained from HLA-typed donors.

This clone has more than one count but fewer than ten. Its cognate antigen is unknown. The CDR3 is 17 residues long. Looked up from germline, CDR1 is MNHEY and CDR2 is SMNVEV (reference sequence). Losses at the gene ends were 4 bases for V and 5 bases for J; bases not matched to a gene: 12. Overall study results and limits: As was reported, the HLA-A and HLA-B alleles of most subjects were accurately predicted from TCR beta sequences. Common viral pathogens seemed to be connected with several of the most significant clusters, according to a later analysis.

With 60 Vbeta and 13 Jbeta primers, the PCR was carried out. This table comes from immunoSEQ multiplex PCR, and its TCRdb copy is limited to in-frame clones, with some not included. The data contain approximately 110,000 clones, around three quarters of them singletons. The chain uses TRBV27 and TRBJ2-3; 10 nucleotides line up with TRBD2. The sequence was obtained from a woman aged 35 to 49 in good health and CMV-seronegative. Specimen: PBMCs. In nucleotides, the CDR3 is TGTGCCAGCAGTTCATCTCCCACTAGCGGGAAGAGAGATACGCAGTATTTT. This encodes CASSSSPTSGKRDTQYF.